The TCR beta chain described here comes from a study of blood T cell repertoires in COVID-19. Study details: T cells, B-cell-depleted T cells, or PBMCs supplied cDNA or gDNA.

Sequencing was performed with immunoSEQ multiplex PCR; in TCRdb, only in-frame clones are kept and a portion is missing. The sample holds some 200,000 clones, about nine tenths seen once. With respect to this clone: Different DNA sequences within this sample yield the same CDR3.

V was trimmed by 3 bases and J by 4 bases, leaving 15 bases between them. Germline V CDR1 and CDR2: MNHEY, SMNVEV (reference sequence). The CDR3 covers 15 residues. Participants were aged roughly 18 to 89 years from around 25 US areas. The rearrangement uses TRBV27 and TRBJ1-1; perhaps TRBD1 as D (5 bases). The source material was PBMCs or T cells enriched from blood (not recorded which). This TCR was sampled from a woman in her thirties who had recovered from COVID-19. CDR3 sequence: CASSLSVQGGTEAFF. Here the CDR3 DNA reads TGTGCCAGCAGTTTGAGTGTGCAGGGCGGCACTGAAGCTTTCTTT.